A selection of T cell receptor beta chains follows, all from one sample in a study of blood T cell repertoires in COVID-19. Profiled with immunoSEQ multiplex PCR; TCRdb holds only in-frame clones, not every one. The table includes 90,000 to 100,000 clones, about 80% detected once. Sample: peripheral blood. These receptor sequences come from a man between 65 and 85 years old with acute or convalescent COVID-19. Both conserved end residues are part of each CDR3. Fields, in order: clone size, V gene, J gene, D gene, CDR3 DNA, CDR3 protein. The D gene is left open where the match is weak. The listing skips clone size in some rows; elsewhere it reads once, few, many or a size class.

size: once
V: TRBV29-1
J: TRBJ2-7
D: TRBD1
DNA: TGCAGCGTTGTTAACTTGGGACAGGGCTACGAGCAGTACTTC
CDR3: CSVVNLGQGYEQYF

size: .
V: TRBV7-9
J: TRBJ2-7
D: .
DNA: TGTGCCAGCAGAAATACAGGGACCGGGACCTCCTACGAGCAGTACTTC
CDR3: CASRNTGTGTSYEQYF

size: .
V: TRBV27
J: TRBJ1-5
D: .
DNA: TGTGCCAGCAGTTTACAGTTCGATCAGCCCCAGCATTTT
CDR3: CASSLQFDQPQHF

size: once
V: TRBV11-3
J: TRBJ2-1
D: .
DNA: TGTGCCAGCAGCACAGGTGGCGGTGATGAGCAGTTCTTC
CDR3: CASSTGGGDEQFF

size: .
V: TRBV5-4
J: TRBJ1-3
D: .
DNA: TGTGCCAGCAGCTTACAGGGTGGAGGAAACACCATATATTTT
CDR3: CASSLQGGGNTIYF

size: .
V: TRBV12-3/TRBV12-4
J: TRBJ2-7
D: .
DNA: TGTGCCAGCAGGTCCTACAGGATCCGCAAGCAGTACTTC
CDR3: CASRSYRIRKQYF

size: .
V: TRBV5-1
J: TRBJ2-1
D: TRBD2
DNA: TGCGCCAGCAAATACCTAGCGGGATCAAGCAATGAGCAGTTCTTC
CDR3: CASKYLAGSSNEQFF

size: .
V: TRBV7-2
J: TRBJ2-4
D: .
DNA: TGTGCCAGCAGCCCGCGACAGCTCCTCAGGAACATTCAGTACTTC
CDR3: CASSPRQLLRNIQYF

size: .
V: TRBV6-2/TRBV6-3
J: TRBJ2-5
D: TRBD2
DNA: TGTGCCAGCAGTTTCCGGACTAGCCTCGGGACCCAGTACTTC
CDR3: CASSFRTSLGTQYF

size: .
V: TRBV9
J: TRBJ2-1
D: TRBD2
DNA: TGTGCCAGCACCCCCTACTGGAGTAGCGGGAGGGGGGATGAGCAGTTCTTC
CDR3: CASTPYWSSGRGDEQFF

size: .
V: TRBV7-9
J: TRBJ2-1
D: TRBD2
DNA: TGTGCCAGCAGCCCTCCTCTAGCGGGAGGCTCGGGGAACAATGAGCAGTTCTTC
CDR3: CASSPPLAGGSGNNEQFF

size: .
V: TRBV5-1
J: TRBJ1-3
D: TRBD1
DNA: TGCGCCAGCAGCCCAGGGGACAGGGATGGAAACACCATATATTTT
CDR3: CASSPGDRDGNTIYF

size: .
V: TRBV30
J: TRBJ1-3
D: TRBD1
DNA: TGTGCCTGGGACCAGGGACAGGGAAGAAACACCATATATTTT
CDR3: CAWDQGQGRNTIYF

size: .
V: TRBV4-2
J: TRBJ2-5
D: .
DNA: TGTGCCAGCAGCCTAGGAGGGGCTCAAGAGACCCAGTACTTC
CDR3: CASSLGGAQETQYF

size: once
V: TRBV25-1
J: TRBJ2-7
D: .
DNA: TGTGCCAGCAGTGAGCCGGGGGACCTATGGACTCCATTCTACGAGCAGTACTTC
CDR3: CASSEPGDLWTPFYEQYF

size: once
V: TRBV5-1
J: TRBJ2-2
D: TRBD1
DNA: TGCGCCAGCAGCGGGGGACAGGGGGCTACCGGGGAGCTGTTTTTT
CDR3: CASSGGQGATGELFF

size: .
V: TRBV18
J: TRBJ2-1
D: .
DNA: TGTGCCAGCTCTCCTAACCCAGGGGAGGGTGAGCAGTTCTTC
CDR3: CASSPNPGEGEQFF

size: few
V: TRBV19
J: TRBJ2-2
D: TRBD2
DNA: TGTGCCAGTAGTATAACTAGCGCTTGGGTCACCGGGGAGCTGTTTTTT
CDR3: CASSITSAWVTGELFF

size: .
V: TRBV12-3/TRBV12-4
J: TRBJ2-2
D: .
DNA: TGTGCCACCACGCGAGACACCGGGGAGCTGTTTTTT
CDR3: CATTRDTGELFF

size: .
V: TRBV4-2
J: TRBJ1-2
D: .
DNA: TGTGCCAGCAGCCAAGAACGGGGGATAGGTGGCTACACCTTC
CDR3: CASSQERGIGGYTF

size: .
V: TRBV27
J: TRBJ1-2
D: TRBD1
DNA: TGTGCCAGCAGTTCCTATCCCGGGACAGGGGAAGGATGGGGCTACACCTTC
CDR3: CASSSYPGTGEGWGYTF

size: .
V: TRBV6-4
J: TRBJ1-1
D: .
DNA: TGTGCCAGCAGTGACTCAAGCGTGGGAGTGACCGAAGCTTTCTTT
CDR3: CASSDSSVGVTEAFF

size: .
V: TRBV4-1
J: TRBJ1-6
D: .
DNA: TGCGCCAGCAGCCAAACCCCCCGGGGGGCGTTACGGTCACCCCTCCACTTT
CDR3: CASSQTPRGALRSPLHF

size: .
V: TRBV4-2
J: TRBJ2-2
D: TRBD1
DNA: TGTGCTTCGGGGACAGGGGACACCGGGGAGCTGTTTTTT
CDR3: CASGTGDTGELFF

size: .
V: TRBV2
J: TRBJ1-6
D: TRBD1
DNA: TGTGCCAGCGGGGGACAGGTTAATTCACCCCTCCACTTT
CDR3: CASGGQVNSPLHF

size: once
V: TRBV27
J: TRBJ1-6
D: .
DNA: TGTGCCAGCAGTTCGAGGGGGTCCTATAATTCACCCCTCCACTTT
CDR3: CASSSRGSYNSPLHF